What follows is one T cell receptor beta chain and its context. Being one base from a much bigger clone, this may be a read error. The data belong to a study of tumor and adjacent non-tumor tissue in lung cancer. Study details: Histology: around twelve adenocarcinoma, a couple of squamous cell carcinoma, 1 small cell lung cancer. Patients were aged roughly 30 to 76, 9 to 10 men and about 5 women, stage I to III.

TCRbeta libraries were built with three rounds of nested PCR, modified from ARM-PCR. TCRdb called the multiplex PCR reads again in MiXCR, with one record for every CDR3 protein. The sample has approximately 44,000 distinct CDR3 sequences, about three fifths seen once; the top ten hold about 41%. RNA was extracted from bulk tissue without any cell sorting. The normal lung tissue was taken more than 3 cm from the tumor edge. Germline CDR1 is GTSNPN and CDR2 is SVGIG (reference sequence). This CDR3 comprises 17 residues. V trimming: 8 bases; J trimming: 1 base; junction bases outside the gene matches: 10.

Sequences were obtained from distant non-tumor lung tissue. The chain uses TRBV30 and TRBJ2-3; 15 bases align to TRBD2. This receptor was identified in a man over 45 with non-small cell lung cancer. The CDR3 DNA is TGTGCCACCGGACTAGCGGGGGGGAGCACTGGCACAGATACGCAGTATTTT. Translated, it gives CATGLAGGSTGTDTQYF.